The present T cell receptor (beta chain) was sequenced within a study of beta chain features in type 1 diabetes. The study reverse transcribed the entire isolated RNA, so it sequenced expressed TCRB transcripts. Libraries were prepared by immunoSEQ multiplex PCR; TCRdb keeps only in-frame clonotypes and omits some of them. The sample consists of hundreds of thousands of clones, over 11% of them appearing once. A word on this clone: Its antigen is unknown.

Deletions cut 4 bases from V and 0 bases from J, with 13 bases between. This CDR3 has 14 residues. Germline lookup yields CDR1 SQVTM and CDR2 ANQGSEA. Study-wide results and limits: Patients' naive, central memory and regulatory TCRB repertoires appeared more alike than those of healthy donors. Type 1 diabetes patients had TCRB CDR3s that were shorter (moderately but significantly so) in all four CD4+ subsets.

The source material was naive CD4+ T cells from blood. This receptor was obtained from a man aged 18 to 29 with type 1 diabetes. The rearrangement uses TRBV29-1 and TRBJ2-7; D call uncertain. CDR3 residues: CSVGPRVSSYEQYF. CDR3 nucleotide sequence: TGCAGCGTTGGCCCTAGAGTTAGCTCCTACGAGCAGTACTTC.